This T cell receptor beta chain came from a study of cytomegalovirus exposure and HLA in healthy donors. Notes on the study in general: An analysis was carried out at a later point. It showed that HLA-associated TCR beta chains were more clonally expanded than equally common non-associated chains. After further analysis at a later stage, 16,951 TCR beta sequences were associated with HLA alleles at 0.05 false discovery rate.

About this clone itself: What it recognizes is unknown.

It was with 60 Vbeta and 13 Jbeta primers that the PCR ran. Generated by immunoSEQ multiplex PCR, the TCRdb table keeps only in-frame clones and is missing some. The sample contains about 120,000 clones, about 72% of which appear only once. The sequence was obtained from a man aged 25 to 40 in good health and CMV-seropositive. Sequenced input: PBMCs.

The CDR3 protein is CASSLAGTGNYGYTF. The CDR3, as DNA: TGCGCCAGCAGCTTGGCCGGGACAGGCAACTATGGCTACACCTTC. The chain recombines TRBV5-1 with TRBJ1-2; 8 positions agree with TRBD1. The CDR3 extends over 15 amino acids. The V gene end was trimmed by 0 bases and the J gene end by 2 bases; junction bases not matched to a gene: 3. Germline CDR1 is SGHRS and CDR2 is YFSETQ.